These 25 T cell receptor beta chains came from one sample sequenced in a study of OX40 agonist ivuxolimab in advanced cancers. Sequenced by immunoSEQ multiplex PCR; TCRdb stores in-frame clones only, minus some. The sample yields around 77,000 clones, over 85% seen once. The sequences come from CD4+ or CD8+ T cells sorted from blood, collected in a trial of the OX40 agonist ivuxolimab. The receptors were sampled from an adult with an advanced solid tumor such as melanoma, head and neck, liver or kidney cancer.

In the case of this clone: The sample has other DNA sequences that encode this CDR3 too. V gene TRBV29-1 combines with J gene TRBJ1-2, with 7 positions matching TRBD1. The CDR3 has 12 amino acids. Germline CDR1 SQVTM, CDR2 ANQGSEA. With 4 bases clipped from V and 2 bases from J, the junction kept 1 base outside the gene matches. The CDR3 reads CSVGGQNYGYTF. The DNA for the CDR3 is TGCAGCGTTGGGGGACAGAACTATGGCTACACCTTC.

This CDR3 is CASSIVRTRAWDTEAFF. As DNA, the CDR3 is TGTGCCAGTAGTATAGTACGTACCAGGGCATGGGACACTGAAGCTTTCTTT. The chain recombines TRBV19 with TRBJ1-1, with D possibly being TRBD1 (5 bases). The CDR3 runs to 17 residues. Trimming stripped 1 base from V and 3 bases from J, with 18 bases between. CDR1 LNHDA and CDR2 SQIVND come from the germline V gene (reference sequence). Full variable domain (missing parts from reference TRBV19 and TRBJ1-1): DGGITQSPKYLFRKEGQNVTLSCEQNLNHDAMYWYRQDPGQGLRLIYYSQIVNDFQKGDIAEGYSVSREKKESFPLTVTSAQKNPTAFYLCASSIVRTRAWDTEAFFGQGTRLTVV.

V is TRBV5-5 and J is TRBJ1-5, with TRBD1 as a possible D gene (5 bases). Trimming pared 5 bases from V and 3 bases from J, leaving 15 bases between. Germline lookup yields CDR1 SGHKS and CDR2 YYEKEE (reference sequence). This CDR3 is 15 amino acids long. CDR3 nucleotide sequence: TGTGCCAGCAGTTTTGGGGGGTCAGTCAATCAGCCCCAGCATTTT. Translating gives CASSFGGSVNQPQHF.

J is TRBJ2-6 and V is TRBV2; D gene uncertain. V was cut by 7 bases and J by 0 bases, with 7 bases left in between. This CDR3 has 14 amino acids. CDR1 is SNHLY, CDR2 FYNNEI, per germline. The CDR3 bases are TGTGCCAGCACAGAGAGCTCTGGGGCCAACGTCCTGACTTTC. This encodes CASTESSGANVLTF.

V gene TRBV27 combines with J gene TRBJ1-2; 8 bases match TRBD1. CDR3 size: 13 residues. CDR1 and CDR2 from the germline V gene are MNHEY and SMNVEV (reference sequence). The V gene end was trimmed by 5 bases and the J gene end by 8 bases; junction bases not matched to a gene: 7. The CDR3 here is CASSRRDRQGYTF. CDR3 bases: TGTGCCAGCAGTCGACGGGACAGGCAGGGCTACACCTTC.

This chain links TRBV5-1 with TRBJ1-2, with D possibly TRBD1 on 5 matching bases. The V gene lost 0 bases and the J gene lost 5 bases, with 8 bases spanning the gap. From germline, CDR1 is SGHRS and CDR2 YFSETQ. The CDR3 loop spans 13 amino acids. The CDR3 sequence is CASSLEGKYGYTF. The CDR3 region has the DNA TGCGCCAGCAGCTTGGAGGGGAAATATGGCTACACCTTC.

The chain employs TRBV6-1 and TRBJ2-3; no reliable D call. The CDR3 spans 15 residues. Trimming took 3 bases from V and 6 from J, leaving 16 bases between them. Germline CDR1 reads MNHNS; CDR2 reads SASEGT. The CDR3 DNA sequence: TGTGCCAGCAGTGAGGCTTTGTCGTTTAGGGATACGCAGTATTTT. It translates to CASSEALSFRDTQYF.

V is TRBV19 and J is TRBJ1-1, with a weak D call TRBD1 (6 bases). Trimming pared 6 bases from V and 8 bases from J, leaving 16 bases between. The CDR3 consists of 13 residues. Per the germline V gene, CDR1 is LNHDA and CDR2 is SQIVND (reference sequence). This CDR3 reads CASSLTTGMEAFF. In nucleotides, the CDR3 is TGTGCCAGTAGCCTAACGACAGGAATGGAAGCTTTCTTT.

J is TRBJ2-3 and V is TRBV10-1, with D possibly matching TRBD2 (6 bases). The CDR3 has 14 amino acids. Germline V lookup: CDR1 WNHNN, CDR2 SYGVQD (reference sequence). The V end lost 3 bases, the J end lost 0 bases, and 7 bases lay between the germline ends. The CDR3 here is CASSDGTSTDTQYF. CDR3 in DNA: TGCGCCAGCAGTGACGGGACTAGCACAGATACGCAGTATTTT.

V is TRBV30 and J is TRBJ1-1, with no clear D. CDR3 length: 14 amino acids. Deletions cut 0 bases from V and 0 bases from J, with 8 bases between. Germline assignment: CDR1 GTSNPN and CDR2 SVGIG (reference sequence). The CDR3 coding sequence is TGTGCCTGGAGTGTGAGGCTCATGAACACTGAAGCTTTCTTT. This codes for CAWSVRLMNTEAFF.

On this clone itself: The junction and the germline gene differ at one end; a read error may be behind it. This sequence joins TRBV27 and TRBJ2-3; TRBD1 might be the D (6 bases). Germline CDR1 is MNHEY and CDR2 is SMNVEV (reference sequence). This CDR3 is built from 13 residues. CDR3 nucleotides: TGTGCCAGCAAGGGGGAGTTCACATATACGCAGTATTTT. This gives the protein CASKGEFTYTQYF.

The V and J genes are TRBV2 and TRBJ2-7, with 8 positions matching TRBD1. The CDR3 loop spans 16 amino acids. The junction had 13 bases not matched to a gene; V was cut back by 7 bases and J by 2 bases. Germline V gene data show CDR1 as SNHLY and CDR2 as FYNNEI. In DNA form, the CDR3 reads TGTGCCAGCACATGGGCGAGGACAGGGTCAGCCTACGAGCAGTACTTC. This encodes CASTWARTGSAYEQYF.

The chain recombines TRBV18 with TRBJ2-3; TRBD2 might be the D (5 bases). Germline V CDR1 and CDR2: KGHSH, LQKENI. Trimming pared 3 bases from V and 0 bases from J, leaving 10 bases between. The CDR3 sequence is 15 residues long. CDR3 bases: TGTGCCAGCTCACCGCTGGGCGGGAGCACAGATACGCAGTATTTT. Residues: CASSPLGGSTDTQYF.

This chain connects TRBV7-2 to TRBJ1-4, with D unresolved. CDR3 length: 13 amino acids. The germline CDR1 and CDR2 sequences are SGHTA and FQGNSA. Trimming cost V 2 bases and J 5 bases, with 6 bases left between them. The CDR3 DNA reads TGTGCCAGCAGCTTACGCCAGAATGAAAAACTGTTTTTT. Its translation: CASSLRQNEKLFF.

This chain connects TRBV30 to TRBJ2-7; 12 positions match TRBD2. This CDR3 spans 15 amino acids. With V trimmed by 7 bases and J by 4 bases, 11 bases remained unmatched. Germline CDR1 is GTSNPN and CDR2 is SVGIG (reference sequence). CDR3 residues: CAFVGLAGGPYEQYF. As DNA, the CDR3 is TGTGCCTTTGTTGGCCTAGCGGGAGGGCCTTACGAGCAGTACTTC.

The chain employs TRBV19 and TRBJ2-7, with a tentative D call TRBD2 (6 bases). Trimming took off 9 bases at V and 4 bases at J, with 10 bases between the two ends. Germline CDR1 LNHDA, CDR2 SQIVND (reference sequence). The CDR3 length is 11 residues. Here the CDR3 reads CASRAGYEQYF. As DNA, the CDR3 is TGTGCCAGCCGTGCGGGGTACGAGCAGTACTTC.

This clone was counted only a few times. The rearrangement links TRBV5-1 to TRBJ2-7; 13 bases line up with TRBD2. The CDR3 is made up of 17 amino acids. The V and J ends lost 4 bases and 0 bases, in that order; junction bases with no gene match: 7. Germline V gene sequence: CDR1 SGHRS, CDR2 YFSETQ. The DNA for the CDR3 is TGCGCCAGCAGCAAACTAGCGGGAGGGATGAGCTCCTACGAGCAGTACTTC. It translates to CASSKLAGGMSSYEQYF.

CDR3 nucleotide sequence: TGTGCCAGCAGTTTACTAGCGGGGGCCACAGATACGCAGTATTTT. It codes for CASSLLAGATDTQYF. The genes are TRBV6-6 and TRBJ2-3, with 11 bases aligning to TRBD2. Trimming took 4 bases from V and 2 from J; bases not matched to a gene: 2. Germline loops: CDR1 MNHNY, CDR2 SVGAGI (reference sequence). The CDR3 covers 15 residues.

This clone came up a few times. The junction differs from germline at one of its ends, possibly a read error. The chain links TRBV20-1 to TRBJ1-2; the D gene is possibly TRBD1 (5 bases). In germline, CDR1 is DFQATT, CDR2 SNEGSKA (reference sequence). The CDR3 extends over 9 amino acids. The CDR3 DNA reads TGCAGTGCTAGTTTAGGCGGACACTTC. Residues: CSASLGGHF.

The chain uses TRBV28 and TRBJ1-2; no firm D call. Trimming left V 5 bases short and J 6 bases short, with 7 bases between. CDR1 is MDHEN and CDR2 is SYDVKM in the germline V gene. There are 11 residues in the CDR3. The CDR3, as DNA: TGTGCCAGCAGTCATCAGGATGGCTACACCTTC. Protein sequence: CASSHQDGYTF.

This chain joins TRBV29-1 and TRBJ2-1; D is undetermined. CDR3 length: 10 amino acids. The germline V gene has CDR1 SQVTM and CDR2 ANQGSEA. V lost 4 bases and J lost 14, with 12 bases in between. The CDR3 spells CSVVSTIEFF. As DNA, the CDR3 is TGCAGCGTTGTGTCTACAATCGAGTTCTTC.

The chain links TRBV29-1 to TRBJ2-7; 8 positions match TRBD1. The length of the CDR3 is 11 residues. Losses at the gene ends were 8 bases for V and 5 bases for J; bases not matched to a gene: 5. The V gene's germline CDR1 is SQVTM and CDR2 ANQGSEA. In DNA form, the CDR3 reads TGCAGCATTCAGACAGGGGACGAGCAGTACTTC. It codes for CSIQTGDEQYF.

V and J are TRBV7-9 and TRBJ2-1; TRBD2 matches at 8 bases. From germline, CDR1 is SEHNR and CDR2 FQNEAQ (reference sequence). The V and J ends lost 5 bases and 6 bases, in that order; junction bases with no gene match: 9. The CDR3 spans 15 residues. The CDR3 DNA is TGTGCCAGCAGCCCGCCGGGAGGGGAGTTCAATGAGCAGTTCTTC. Translation gives CASSPPGGEFNEQFF.

The V call is TRBV7-6, the J call TRBJ2-3; 7 nucleotides agree with TRBD2. CDR1 and CDR2 (germline): SGHVS, FNYEAQ. This CDR3 contains 16 residues. The V gene end was trimmed by 2 bases and the J gene end by 0 bases; junction bases not matched to a gene: 5. CDR3 protein: CASSLLAASSTDTQYF. CDR3 DNA sequence: TGTGCCAGCAGCTTACTAGCGGCCTCTAGCACAGATACGCAGTATTTT.

The chain joins TRBV6-5 to TRBJ2-5, with D possibly TRBD2 on 6 matching bases. Germline CDR1 reads MNHEY; CDR2 reads SVGAGI. This CDR3 contains 13 residues. Between the trimmed V and J ends, which lost 10 bases and 7 bases, there was a span of 19 bases. In DNA form, the CDR3 reads TGTGCCACCCTCTCACCCGGAGGGCGGACCCAGTACTTC. It yields the protein CATLSPGGRTQYF.